These 3 T cell receptor beta chains share one sample of origin, sequenced in a study of blood T cell repertoires in COVID-19 (dated by TCRdb to 2018 to 2020). Libraries were prepared through the immunoSEQ multiplex PCR assay. Held by TCRdb, this immuneACCESS table contains in-frame sequences only and omits some clones. Under half of the omission traces to an unresolved V gene where checked; the cause of the rest is unknown. The table for this sample lists approximately 260,000 clones; around four fifths of them were counted only once. The ten largest make up over 10% of the sample. Specimen: peripheral blood. Receptors originate from a woman aged 55-69 years with active or convalescent COVID-19.

The chain carries TRBV5-1 and TRBJ1-4, with a possible D match to TRBD1 (5 bases). This CDR3 has 14 amino acids. V was trimmed by 5 bases and J by 0 bases, leaving 8 bases between them. The germline gives CDR1 SGHRS, CDR2 YFSETQ. The DNA for the CDR3 is TGCGCCAGCAGGGGGGGAGCAACTAATGAAAAACTGTTTTTT. Its translation is CASRGGATNEKLFF.

The chain combines TRBV2 with TRBJ1-6; possibly TRBD1 for D (6 bases). Germline values: CDR1 SNHLY, CDR2 FYNNEI. V was trimmed by 4 bases and J by 7 bases, leaving 14 bases between them. The CDR3 has 15 amino acids. This CDR3 is CASSAAGGRNSPLHF. The CDR3 nucleotides read TGTGCCAGCAGTGCCGCGGGGGGCAGAAATTCACCCCTCCACTTT. Variable domain in full (rest from reference TRBV2 and TRBJ1-6): EPEVTQTPSHQVTQMGQEVILRCVPISNHLYFYWYRQILGQKVEFLVSFYNNEISEKSEIFDDQFSVERPDGSNFTLKIRSTKLEDSAMYFCASSAAGGRNSPLHFGNGTRLTVT.

V and J are TRBV7-2 and TRBJ2-7; tentatively, D is TRBD1 (6 bases). V gave up 3 bases and J gave up 4 bases, with 13 bases separating them. CDR1 is SGHTA, CDR2 FQGNSA, per germline. The length of the CDR3 is 14 residues. CDR3 bases: TGTGCCAGCAGCTTGATTGGGGGCACATACGAGCAGTACTTC. This codes for CASSLIGGTYEQYF. The full variable domain, with the rest looked up from reference TRBV7-2 and TRBJ2-7, is GAGVSQSPSNKVTEKGKDVELRCDPISGHTALYWYRQSLGQGLEFLIYFQGNSAPDKSGLPSDRFSAERTGGSVSTLTIQRTQQEDSAVYLCASSLIGGTYEQYFGPGTRLTVT.